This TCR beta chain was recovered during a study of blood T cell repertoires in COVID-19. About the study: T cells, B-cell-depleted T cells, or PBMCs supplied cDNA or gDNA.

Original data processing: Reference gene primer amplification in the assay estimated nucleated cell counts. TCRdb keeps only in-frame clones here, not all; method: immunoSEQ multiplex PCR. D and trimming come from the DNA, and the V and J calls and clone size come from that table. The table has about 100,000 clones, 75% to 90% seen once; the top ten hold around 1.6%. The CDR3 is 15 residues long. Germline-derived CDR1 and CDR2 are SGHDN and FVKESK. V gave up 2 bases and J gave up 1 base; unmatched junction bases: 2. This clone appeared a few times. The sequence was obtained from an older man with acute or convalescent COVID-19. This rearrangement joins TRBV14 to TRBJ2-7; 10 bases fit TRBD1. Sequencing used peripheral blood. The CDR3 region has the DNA TGTGCCAGCAGCCAAAGGACAGGGGGGTCCTACGAGCAGTACTTC. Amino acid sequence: CASSQRTGGSYEQYF.